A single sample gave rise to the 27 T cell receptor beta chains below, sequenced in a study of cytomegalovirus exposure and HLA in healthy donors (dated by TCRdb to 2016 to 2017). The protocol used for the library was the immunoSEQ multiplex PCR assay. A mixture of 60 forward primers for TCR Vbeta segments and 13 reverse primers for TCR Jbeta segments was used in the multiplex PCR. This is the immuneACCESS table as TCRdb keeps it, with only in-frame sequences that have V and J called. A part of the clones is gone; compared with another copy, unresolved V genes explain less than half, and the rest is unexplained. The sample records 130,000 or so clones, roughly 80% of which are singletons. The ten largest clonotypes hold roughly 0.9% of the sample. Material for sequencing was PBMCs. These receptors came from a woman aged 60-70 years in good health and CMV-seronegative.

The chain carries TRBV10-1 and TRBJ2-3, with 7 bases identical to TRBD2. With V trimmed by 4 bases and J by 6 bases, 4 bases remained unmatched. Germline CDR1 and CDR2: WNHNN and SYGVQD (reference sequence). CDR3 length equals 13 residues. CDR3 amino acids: CASSAGLVDTQYF. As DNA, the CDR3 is TGCGCCAGCAGTGCAGGACTAGTGGATACGCAGTATTTT.

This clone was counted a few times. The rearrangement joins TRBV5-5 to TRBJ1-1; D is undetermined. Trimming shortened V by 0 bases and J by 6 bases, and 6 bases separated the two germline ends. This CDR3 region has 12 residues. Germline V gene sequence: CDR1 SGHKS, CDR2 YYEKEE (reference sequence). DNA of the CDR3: TGTGCCAGCAGCTTGGTTTTCGCTGAAGCTTTCTTT. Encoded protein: CASSLVFAEAFF.

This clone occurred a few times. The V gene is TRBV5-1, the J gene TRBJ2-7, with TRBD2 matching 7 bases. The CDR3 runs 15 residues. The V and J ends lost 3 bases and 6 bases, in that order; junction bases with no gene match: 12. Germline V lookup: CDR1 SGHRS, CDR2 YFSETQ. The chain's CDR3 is CASSSYLAVAIEQYF. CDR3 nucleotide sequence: TGCGCCAGCAGCTCCTATCTAGCGGTAGCGATCGAGCAGTACTTC.

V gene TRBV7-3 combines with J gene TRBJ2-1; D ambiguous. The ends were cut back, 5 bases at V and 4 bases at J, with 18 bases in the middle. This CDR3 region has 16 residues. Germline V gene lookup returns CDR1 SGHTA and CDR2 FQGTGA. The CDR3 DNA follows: TGTGCCAGCAGCCGCACTAAAACATTAGTGTACAATGAGCAGTTCTTC. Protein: CASSRTKTLVYNEQFF. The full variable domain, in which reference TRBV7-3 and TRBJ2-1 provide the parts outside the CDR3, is GAGVSQTPSNKVTEKGKYVELRCDPISGHTALYWYRQSLGQGPEFLIYFQGTGAADDSGLPNDRFFAVRPEGSVSTLKIQRTERGDSAVYLCASSRTKTLVYNEQFFGPGTRLTVL.

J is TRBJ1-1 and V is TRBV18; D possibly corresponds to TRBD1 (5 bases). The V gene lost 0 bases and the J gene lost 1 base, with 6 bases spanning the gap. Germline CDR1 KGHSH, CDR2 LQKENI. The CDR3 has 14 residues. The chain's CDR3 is CASSPPGANTEAFF. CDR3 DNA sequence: TGTGCCAGCTCACCACCAGGGGCGAACACTGAAGCTTTCTTT.

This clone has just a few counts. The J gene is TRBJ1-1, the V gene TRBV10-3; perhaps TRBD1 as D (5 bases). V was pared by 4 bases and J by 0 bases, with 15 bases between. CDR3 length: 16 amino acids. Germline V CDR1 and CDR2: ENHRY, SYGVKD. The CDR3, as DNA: TGTGCCATCAGTGGAGAAGAGACAGATATGAACACTGAAGCTTTCTTT. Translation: CAISGEETDMNTEAFF.

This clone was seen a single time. The CDR3 sequence is CSIWDRGNGNTIYF. CDR3 in DNA: TGCAGCATCTGGGACAGGGGCAACGGAAACACCATATATTTT. The chain carries TRBV29-1 and TRBJ1-3; 10 positions match TRBD1. The CDR3 is 14 amino acids. Germline CDR1 reads SQVTM; CDR2 reads ANQGSEA. The V and J ends lost 8 bases and 4 bases, in that order; junction bases with no gene match: 8. The whole variable domain, filled in from reference TRBV29-1 and TRBJ1-3, reads SAVISQKPSRDICQRGTSLTIQCQVDSQVTMMFWYRQQPGQSLTLIATANQGSEATYESGFVIDKFPISRPNLTFSTLTVSNMSPEDSSIYLCSIWDRGNGNTIYFGEGSWLTVV.

CDR3 protein: CASRGTGRGEQYF. CDR3 sequence (DNA): TGTGCCAGCAGAGGGACAGGGAGAGGCGAGCAGTACTTC. This rearrangement joins TRBV27 to TRBJ2-7, with 9 bases fitting TRBD1. Germline V lookup: CDR1 MNHEY, CDR2 SMNVEV (reference sequence). This CDR3 is 13 amino acids long. V shed 6 bases and J 6 bases; nucleotides not matched to a gene: 6.

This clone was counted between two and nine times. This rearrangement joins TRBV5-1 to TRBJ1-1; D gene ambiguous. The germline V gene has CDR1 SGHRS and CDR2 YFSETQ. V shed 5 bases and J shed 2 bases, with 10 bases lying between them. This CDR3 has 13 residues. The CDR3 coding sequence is TGCGCCAGCAGGCAGACACCTAACACTGAAGCTTTCTTT. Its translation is CASRQTPNTEAFF.

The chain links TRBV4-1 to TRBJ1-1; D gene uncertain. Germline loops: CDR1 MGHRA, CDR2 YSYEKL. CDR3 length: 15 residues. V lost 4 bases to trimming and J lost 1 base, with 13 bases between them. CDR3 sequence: CASSPVGLSNTEAFF. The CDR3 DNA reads TGCGCCAGCAGCCCGGTGGGCCTCTCGAACACTGAAGCTTTCTTT.

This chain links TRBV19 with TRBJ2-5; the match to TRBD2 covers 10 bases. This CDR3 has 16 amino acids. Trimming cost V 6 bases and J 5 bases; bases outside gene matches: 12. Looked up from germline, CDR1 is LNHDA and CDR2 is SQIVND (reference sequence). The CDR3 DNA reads TGTGCCAGTAGCGCCTATGGAGCGGGAGGGGTGGAGACCCAGTACTTC. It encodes CASSAYGAGGVETQYF.

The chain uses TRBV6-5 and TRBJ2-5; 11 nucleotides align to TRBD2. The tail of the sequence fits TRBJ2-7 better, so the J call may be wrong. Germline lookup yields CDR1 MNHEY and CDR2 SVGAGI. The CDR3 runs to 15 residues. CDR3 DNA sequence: TGTGCCAGCAGCACTCGACTAGCGGGATTGTTCGAGCAGTACTTC. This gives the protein CASSTRLAGLFEQYF.

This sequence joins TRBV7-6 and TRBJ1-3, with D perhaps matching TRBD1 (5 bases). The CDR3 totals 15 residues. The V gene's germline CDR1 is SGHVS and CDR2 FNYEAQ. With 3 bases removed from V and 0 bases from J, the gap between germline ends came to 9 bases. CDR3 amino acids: CASSFGGLSGNTIYF. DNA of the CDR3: TGTGCCAGCAGCTTTGGGGGACTCTCTGGAAACACCATATATTTT.

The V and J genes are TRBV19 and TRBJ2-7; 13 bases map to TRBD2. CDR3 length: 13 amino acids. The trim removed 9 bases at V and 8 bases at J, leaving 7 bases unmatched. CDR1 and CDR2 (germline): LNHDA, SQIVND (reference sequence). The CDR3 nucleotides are TGTGCCAGCACCGGGACTAGCGGGACTCAGCAGTACTTC. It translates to CASTGTSGTQQYF.

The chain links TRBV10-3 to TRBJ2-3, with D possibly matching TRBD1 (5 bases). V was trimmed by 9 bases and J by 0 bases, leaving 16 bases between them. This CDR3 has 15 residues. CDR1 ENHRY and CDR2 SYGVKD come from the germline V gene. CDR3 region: CAILRGQPSTDTQYF. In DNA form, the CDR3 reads TGTGCCATACTACGAGGACAACCGAGCACAGATACGCAGTATTTT.

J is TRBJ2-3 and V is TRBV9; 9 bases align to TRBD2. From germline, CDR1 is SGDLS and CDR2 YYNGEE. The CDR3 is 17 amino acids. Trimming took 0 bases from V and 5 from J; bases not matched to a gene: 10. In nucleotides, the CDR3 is TGTGCCAGCAGCGTAGGGGGCGGGCGGGGGGGCAAAGATACGCAGTATTTT. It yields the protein CASSVGGGRGGKDTQYF.

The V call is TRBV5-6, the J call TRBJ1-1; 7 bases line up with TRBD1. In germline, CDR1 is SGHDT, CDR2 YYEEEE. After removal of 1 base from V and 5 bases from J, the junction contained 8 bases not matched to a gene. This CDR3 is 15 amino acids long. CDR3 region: CASSLRQGSKTEAFF. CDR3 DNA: TGTGCCAGCAGCTTGCGACAGGGATCGAAGACTGAAGCTTTCTTT.

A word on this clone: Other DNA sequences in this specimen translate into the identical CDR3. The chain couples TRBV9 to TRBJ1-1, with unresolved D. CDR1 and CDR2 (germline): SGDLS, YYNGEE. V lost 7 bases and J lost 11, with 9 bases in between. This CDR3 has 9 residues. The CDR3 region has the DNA TGTGCCAGCGCTGCAGGCGCTTTCTTT. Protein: CASAAGAFF. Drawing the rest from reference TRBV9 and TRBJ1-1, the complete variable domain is DSGVTQTPKHLITATGQRVTLRCSPRSGDLSVYWYQQSLDQGLQFLIQYYNGEERAKGNILERFSAQQFPDLHSELNLSSLELGDSALYFCASAAGAFFGQGTRLTVV.

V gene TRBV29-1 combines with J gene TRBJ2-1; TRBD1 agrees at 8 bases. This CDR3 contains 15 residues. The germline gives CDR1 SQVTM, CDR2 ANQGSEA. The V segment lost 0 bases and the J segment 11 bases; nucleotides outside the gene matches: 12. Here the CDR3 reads CSVEELGQVGGKQFF. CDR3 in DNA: TGCAGCGTTGAAGAATTGGGACAGGTGGGTGGCAAGCAGTTCTTC.

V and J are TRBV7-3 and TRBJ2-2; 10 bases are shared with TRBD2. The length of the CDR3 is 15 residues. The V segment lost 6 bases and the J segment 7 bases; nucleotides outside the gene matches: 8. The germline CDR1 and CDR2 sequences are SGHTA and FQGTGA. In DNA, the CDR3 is TGTGCCAGCAGGCAAGCGGGGGGGCCCATCGGGGAGCTGTTTTTT. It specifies CASRQAGGPIGELFF.

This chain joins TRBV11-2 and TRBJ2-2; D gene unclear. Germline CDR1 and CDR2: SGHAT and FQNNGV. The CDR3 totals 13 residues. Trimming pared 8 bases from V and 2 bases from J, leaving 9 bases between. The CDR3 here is CASHQSNTGELFF. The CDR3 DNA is TGTGCCAGCCACCAAAGCAACACCGGGGAGCTGTTTTTT.

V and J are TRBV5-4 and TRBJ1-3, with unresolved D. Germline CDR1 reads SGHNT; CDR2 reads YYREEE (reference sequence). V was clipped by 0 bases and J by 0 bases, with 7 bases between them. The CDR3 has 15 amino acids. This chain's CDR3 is CASSLDGSSGNTIYF. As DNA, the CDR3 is TGTGCCAGCAGCTTGGATGGGAGCTCTGGAAACACCATATATTTT.

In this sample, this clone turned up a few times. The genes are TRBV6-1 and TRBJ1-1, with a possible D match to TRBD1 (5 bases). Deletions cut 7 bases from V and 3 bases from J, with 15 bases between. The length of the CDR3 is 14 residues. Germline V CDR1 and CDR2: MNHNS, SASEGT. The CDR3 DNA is TGTGCCAGCATTGGGGCAGCCTCCTACACTGAAGCTTTCTTT. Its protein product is CASIGAASYTEAFF.

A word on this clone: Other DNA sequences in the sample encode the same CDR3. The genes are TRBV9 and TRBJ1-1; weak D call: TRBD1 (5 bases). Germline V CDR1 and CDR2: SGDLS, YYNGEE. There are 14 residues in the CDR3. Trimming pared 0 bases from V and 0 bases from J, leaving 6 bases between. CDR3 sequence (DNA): TGTGCCAGCAGCGTAGGGGGCATGAACACTGAAGCTTTCTTT. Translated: CASSVGGMNTEAFF. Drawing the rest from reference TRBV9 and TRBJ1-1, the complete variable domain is DSGVTQTPKHLITATGQRVTLRCSPRSGDLSVYWYQQSLDQGLQFLIQYYNGEERAKGNILERFSAQQFPDLHSELNLSSLELGDSALYFCASSVGGMNTEAFFGQGTRLTVV.

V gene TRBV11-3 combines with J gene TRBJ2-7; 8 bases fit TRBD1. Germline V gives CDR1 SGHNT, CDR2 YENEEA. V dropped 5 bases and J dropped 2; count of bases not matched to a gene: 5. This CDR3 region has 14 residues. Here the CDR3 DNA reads TGTGCCAGCAGCCTTGGACAGGGCCCCTACGAGCAGTACTTC. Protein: CASSLGQGPYEQYF.

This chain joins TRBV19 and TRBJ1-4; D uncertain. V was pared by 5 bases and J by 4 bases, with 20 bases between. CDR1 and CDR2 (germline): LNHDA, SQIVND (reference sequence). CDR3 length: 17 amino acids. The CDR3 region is CASSPRSRPAINEKLFF. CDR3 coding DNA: TGTGCCAGTAGTCCCCGTTCGCGCCCCGCTATTAATGAAAAACTGTTTTTT.

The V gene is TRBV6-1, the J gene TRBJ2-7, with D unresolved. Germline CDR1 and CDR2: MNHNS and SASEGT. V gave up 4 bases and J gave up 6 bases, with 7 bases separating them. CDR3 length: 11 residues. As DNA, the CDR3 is TGTGCCAGCAGTGTTCTCCGCGAGCAGTACTTC. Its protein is CASSVLREQYF.